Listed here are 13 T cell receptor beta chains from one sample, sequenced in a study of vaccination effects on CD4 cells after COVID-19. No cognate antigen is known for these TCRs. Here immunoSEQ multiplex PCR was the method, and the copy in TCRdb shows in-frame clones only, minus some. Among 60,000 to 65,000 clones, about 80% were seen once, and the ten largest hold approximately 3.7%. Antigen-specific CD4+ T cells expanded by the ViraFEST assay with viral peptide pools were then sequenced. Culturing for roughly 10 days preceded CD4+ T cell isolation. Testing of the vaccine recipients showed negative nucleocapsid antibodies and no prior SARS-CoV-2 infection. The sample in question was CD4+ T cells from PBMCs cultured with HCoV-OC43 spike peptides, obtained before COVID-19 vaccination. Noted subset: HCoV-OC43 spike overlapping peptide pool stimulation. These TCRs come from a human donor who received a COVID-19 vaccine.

CDR3 sequence: CASSPGALTDTQYF. CDR3 nucleotides: TGCGCCAGCAGCCCGGGGGCCCTCACAGATACGCAGTATTTT. This rearrangement joins TRBV5-1 to TRBJ2-3; the D gene could be TRBD1 or TRBD2 (6 bases each). Trimming pared 4 bases from V and 2 bases from J, leaving 11 bases between. Germline lookup yields CDR1 SGHRS and CDR2 YFSETQ. The CDR3 totals 14 residues.

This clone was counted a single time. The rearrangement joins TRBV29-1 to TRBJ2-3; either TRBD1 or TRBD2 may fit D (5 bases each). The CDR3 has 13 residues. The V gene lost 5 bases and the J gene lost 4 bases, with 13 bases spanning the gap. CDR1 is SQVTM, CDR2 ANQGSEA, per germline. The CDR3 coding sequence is TGCAGCGTTCGGGACCTACCCCCAGATACGCAGTATTTT. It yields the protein CSVRDLPPDTQYF.

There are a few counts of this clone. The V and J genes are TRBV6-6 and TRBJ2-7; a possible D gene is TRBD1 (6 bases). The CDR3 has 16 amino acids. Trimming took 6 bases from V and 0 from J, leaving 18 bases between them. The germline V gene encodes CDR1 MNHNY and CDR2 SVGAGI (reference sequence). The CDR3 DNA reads TGTGCCAGCAGGGCGTCCGGGACACGAAGCTCCTACGAGCAGTACGTC. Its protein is CASRASGTRSSYEQYV.

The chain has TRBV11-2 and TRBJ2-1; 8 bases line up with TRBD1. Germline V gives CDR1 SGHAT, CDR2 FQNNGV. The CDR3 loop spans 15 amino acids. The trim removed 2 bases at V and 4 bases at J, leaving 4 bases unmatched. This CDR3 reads CASSLTGTGYNEQFF. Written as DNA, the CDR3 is TGTGCCAGCAGCTTAACCGGGACAGGTTACAATGAGCAGTTCTTC.

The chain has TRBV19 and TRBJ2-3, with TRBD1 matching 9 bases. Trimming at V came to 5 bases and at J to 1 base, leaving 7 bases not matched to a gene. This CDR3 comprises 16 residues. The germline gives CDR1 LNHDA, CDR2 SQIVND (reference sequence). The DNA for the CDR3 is TGTGCCAGTAGTGCAGGGACAGGGAGGGGCACAGATACGCAGTATTTT. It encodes CASSAGTGRGTDTQYF.

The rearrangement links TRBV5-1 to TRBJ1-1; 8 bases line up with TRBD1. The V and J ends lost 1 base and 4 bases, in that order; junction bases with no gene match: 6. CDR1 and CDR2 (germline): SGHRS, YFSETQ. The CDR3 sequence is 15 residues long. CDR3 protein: CASSLTPDRGTEAFF. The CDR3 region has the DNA TGCGCCAGCAGCTTGACCCCAGACAGGGGCACTGAAGCTTTCTTT.

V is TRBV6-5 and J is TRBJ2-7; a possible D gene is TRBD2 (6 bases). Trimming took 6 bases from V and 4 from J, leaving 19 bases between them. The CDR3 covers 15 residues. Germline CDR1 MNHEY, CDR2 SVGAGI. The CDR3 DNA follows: TGTGCCAGCAGCGTTCAAGGGTCCGGGGGTTACGAGCAGTACGTC. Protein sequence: CASSVQGSGGYEQYV.

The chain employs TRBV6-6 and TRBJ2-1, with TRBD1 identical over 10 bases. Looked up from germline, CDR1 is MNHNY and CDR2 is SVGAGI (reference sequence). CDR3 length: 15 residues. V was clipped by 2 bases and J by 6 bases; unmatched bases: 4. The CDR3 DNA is TGTGCCAGCAGTTACGGGACAGGGGTTATCAATGAGCAGTTCTTC. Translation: CASSYGTGVINEQFF.

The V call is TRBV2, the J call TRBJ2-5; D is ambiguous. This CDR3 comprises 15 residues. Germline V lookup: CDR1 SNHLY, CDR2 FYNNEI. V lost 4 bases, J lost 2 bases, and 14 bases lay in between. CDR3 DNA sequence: TGTGCCAGCAGTGGCCGAAGCTCCGGGCAAGAGACCCAGTACTTC. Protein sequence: CASSGRSSGQETQYF.

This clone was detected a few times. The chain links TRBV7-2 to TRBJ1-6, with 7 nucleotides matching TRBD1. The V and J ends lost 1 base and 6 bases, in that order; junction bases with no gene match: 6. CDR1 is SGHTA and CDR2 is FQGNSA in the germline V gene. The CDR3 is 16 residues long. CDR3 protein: CASSLVVAGGNSPLHF. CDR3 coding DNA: TGTGCCAGCAGCTTAGTGGTGGCAGGGGGTAATTCACCCCTCCACTTT. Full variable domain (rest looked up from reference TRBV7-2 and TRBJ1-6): GAGVSQSPSNKVTEKGKDVELRCDPISGHTALYWYRQSLGQGLEFLIYFQGNSAPDKSGLPSDRFSAERTGGSVSTLTIQRTQQEDSAVYLCASSLVVAGGNSPLHFGNGTRLTVT.

CDR3 loop: CASSALAGRGGGGQFF. The CDR3 coding sequence is TGTGCCAGCAGTGCCCTTGCAGGGCGAGGAGGAGGGGGGCAGTTCTTC. The V gene is TRBV25-1, the J gene TRBJ2-1; D assignment may be TRBD1 or TRBD2 (6 bases each). Looked up from germline, CDR1 is MGHDK and CDR2 is SYGVNS. V gave up 4 bases and J gave up 12 bases, with 25 bases separating them. CDR3 length equals 16 residues.

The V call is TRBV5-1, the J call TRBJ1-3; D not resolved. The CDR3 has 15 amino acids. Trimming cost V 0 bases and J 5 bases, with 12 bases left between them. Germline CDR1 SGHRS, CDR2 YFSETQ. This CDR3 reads CASSLVPGVRNTIYF. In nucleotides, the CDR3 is TGCGCCAGCAGCTTGGTCCCGGGAGTGAGAAACACCATATATTTT.

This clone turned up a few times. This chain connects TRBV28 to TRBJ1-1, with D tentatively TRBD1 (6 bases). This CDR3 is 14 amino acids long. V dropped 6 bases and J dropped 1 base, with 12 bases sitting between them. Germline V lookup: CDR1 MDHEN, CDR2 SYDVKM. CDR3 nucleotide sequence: TGTGCCAGCAGCCCCAGGGGCAAGAACACTGAAGCTTTCTTT. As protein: CASSPRGKNTEAFF.